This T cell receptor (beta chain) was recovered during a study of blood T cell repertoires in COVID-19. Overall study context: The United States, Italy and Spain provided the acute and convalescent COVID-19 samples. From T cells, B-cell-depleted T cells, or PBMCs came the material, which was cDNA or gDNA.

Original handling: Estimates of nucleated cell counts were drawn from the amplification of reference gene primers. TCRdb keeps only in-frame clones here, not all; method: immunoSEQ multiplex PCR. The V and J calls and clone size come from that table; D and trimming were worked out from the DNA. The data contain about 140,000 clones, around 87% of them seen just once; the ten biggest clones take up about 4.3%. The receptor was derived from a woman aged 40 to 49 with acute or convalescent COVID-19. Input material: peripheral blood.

CDR3 coding DNA: TGTGCCACCAGTGACCCCACAGGGCCGATTAGCACAGATACGCAGTATTTT. Encoded protein: CATSDPTGPISTDTQYF. The V call is TRBV24-1, the J call TRBJ2-3; a possible D gene is TRBD1 (6 bases). V lost 4 bases and J 0 bases, leaving 16 bases between the germline ends. The CDR3 runs to 17 residues. The germline gives CDR1 KGHDR, CDR2 SFDVKD.